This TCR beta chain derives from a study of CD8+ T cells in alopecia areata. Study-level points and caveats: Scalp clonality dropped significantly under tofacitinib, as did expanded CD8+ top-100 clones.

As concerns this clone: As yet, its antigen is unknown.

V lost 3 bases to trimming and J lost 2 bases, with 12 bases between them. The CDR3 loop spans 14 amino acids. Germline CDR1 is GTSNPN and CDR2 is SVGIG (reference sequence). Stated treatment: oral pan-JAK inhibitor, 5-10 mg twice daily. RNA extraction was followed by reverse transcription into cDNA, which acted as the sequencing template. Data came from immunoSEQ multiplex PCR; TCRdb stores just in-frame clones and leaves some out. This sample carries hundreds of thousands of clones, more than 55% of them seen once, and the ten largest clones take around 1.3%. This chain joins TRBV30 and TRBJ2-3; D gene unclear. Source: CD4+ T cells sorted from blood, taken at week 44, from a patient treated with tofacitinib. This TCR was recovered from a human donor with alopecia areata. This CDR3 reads CAWSRMASTDTQYF. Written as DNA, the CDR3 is TGTGCCTGGAGCCGTATGGCATCCACAGATACGCAGTATTTT.